One sample yielded the 6 T cell receptor beta chains listed below, sequenced in a study of T cells in Graves' hyperthyroidism and ophthalmopathy. Amplification yielded TCR beta CDR3 regions, with RNA transcripts as the source. HTBI primers were employed in a first-round RT-PCR of the TCR CDR3. In TCRdb, the multiplex PCR reads were re-called with MiXCR into one record per CDR3 protein. The table has about 840,000 distinct CDR3 sequences, 38% seen once; the top ten hold around 9.3%. The specimen was blood. All receptors derive from a man aged 18-30 years with Graves' hyperthyroidism.

At least ten counts were recorded for this clonotype. The V and J genes are TRBV7-9 and TRBJ2-7, with TRBD2 identical over 14 bases. V was clipped by 5 bases and J by 6 bases; unmatched bases: 6. CDR1 is SEHNR and CDR2 is FQNEAQ in the germline V gene (reference sequence). This CDR3 spans 15 amino acids. CDR3 sequence: CASSPGLAGDSEQYF. The CDR3 region has the DNA TGTGCCAGCAGCCCGGGACTAGCGGGAGATTCCGAGCAGTACTTC.

Comment on this clonotype: A much larger clone lies a single base off, so this may be a read error. The chain combines TRBV7-8 with TRBJ2-5; D call uncertain. The length of the CDR3 is 13 residues. Trimming cost V 1 base and J 3 bases, with 6 bases left between them. Germline CDR1 is SGHVS and CDR2 is FQNEAQ. The CDR3 DNA reads as TGTGCCAGCAGCTTAGAACGGAAAGAGACCCAGTACTTC. This translates into CASSLERKETQYF.

In its sample, this clonotype was seen many times. This rearrangement joins TRBV2 to TRBJ2-2, with a possible D match to TRBD2 (5 bases). The CDR3 loop spans 14 amino acids. The germline V gene encodes CDR1 SNHLY and CDR2 FYNNEI. Trimming took off 3 bases at V and 5 bases at J, with 10 bases between the two ends. The DNA for the CDR3 is TGTGCCAGCAGTGACTCGACGGGAACCGGGGAGCTGTTTTTT. Translation: CASSDSTGTGELFF.

This chain uses TRBV20-1 with TRBJ2-5; possible D gene TRBD1, 5 bases. CDR3 length: 12 amino acids. CDR1 is DFQATT, CDR2 SNEGSKA, per germline (reference sequence). Trimming took 5 bases from V and 5 from J, leaving 12 bases between them. The CDR3: CSARRVRETQYF. CDR3 coding DNA: TGCAGTGCTCGCAGGGTTCGGGAGACCCAGTACTTC.

The rearrangement joins TRBV10-3 to TRBJ1-5; D is possibly TRBD1 (6 bases). The CDR3 covers 15 residues. Germline CDR1 is ENHRY and CDR2 is SYGVKD. V was cut by 10 bases and J by 0 bases, with 16 bases left in between. The CDR3 sequence: CATGTQGNSNQPQHF. In nucleotides, the CDR3 is TGTGCCACCGGGACACAGGGAAATAGCAATCAGCCCCAGCATTTT.

This clonotype was recorded many times. This chain joins TRBV7-3 and TRBJ1-6; TRBD1 matches 7 bases. From germline, CDR1 is SGHTA and CDR2 FQGTGA. Trimming removed 5 bases from V and 8 bases from J; junction bases left unmatched: 9. This CDR3 spans 15 amino acids. The CDR3 region has the DNA TGTGCCAGCAGCGCAGGGACAGCTAAATATTCACCCCTCCACTTT. It translates to CASSAGTAKYSPLHF.